These 16 T cell receptor beta chains were all obtained from the same sample, sequenced in a study of shared clonotypes between healthy human individuals. Clones were sequenced by immunoSEQ multiplex PCR, and TCRdb holds only the in-frame ones, with some missing. Of about 960,000 clones listed, 76% are singletons. Material for sequencing was memory CD4+ T cells sorted from blood. Subset: CD45RA-negative fraction. Receptors were obtained from a man aged 18 to 29 in good health.

In this sample, this clone turned up a few times. The chain is built from TRBV29-1 and TRBJ2-5; TRBD1 aligns across 10 bases. The CDR3 has 14 amino acids. CDR1 is SQVTM, CDR2 ANQGSEA, per germline. The J segment lost 4 bases and the V segment lost 5 bases, leaving 7 bases of the junction unmatched. The CDR3 is CSVRGTGVRETQYF. The CDR3 region has the DNA TGCAGCGTTAGGGGGACAGGGGTCCGAGAGACCCAGTACTTC. Together with reference TRBV29-1 and TRBJ2-5, the CDR3 gives the full variable domain: SAVISQKPSRDICQRGTSLTIQCQVDSQVTMMFWYRQQPGQSLTLIATANQGSEATYESGFVIDKFPISRPNLTFSTLTVSNMSPEDSSIYLCSVRGTGVRETQYFGPGTRLLVL.

This clone was observed once. This chain links TRBV18 with TRBJ2-4; 10 bases agree with TRBD1. V dropped 4 bases and J dropped 9; count of bases not matched to a gene: 6. The CDR3 has 14 amino acids. From germline, CDR1 is KGHSH and CDR2 LQKENI. The CDR3 protein is CASSQGGQGSIQYF. The CDR3 region has the DNA TGTGCCAGCTCACAAGGGGGACAGGGGAGCATTCAGTACTTC.

This chain uses TRBV28 with TRBJ1-6; no firm D call. The germline CDR1 and CDR2 sequences are MDHEN and SYDVKM. CDR3 length: 12 amino acids. V lost 2 bases, J lost 7 bases, and 3 bases lay in between. The CDR3 nucleotides are TGTGCCAGCAGTTTAACCAATTCACCCCTCCACTTT. Protein product: CASSLTNSPLHF.

The chain employs TRBV19 and TRBJ2-3; no clear D gene. Germline CDR1 reads LNHDA; CDR2 reads SQIVND (reference sequence). Trimming pared 3 bases from V and 1 base from J, leaving 14 bases between. The CDR3 consists of 16 residues. The CDR3 protein is CASSIVKTRGTDTQYF. In DNA, the CDR3 is TGTGCCAGTAGTATTGTCAAGACCCGCGGCACAGATACGCAGTATTTT.

This sequence joins TRBV28 and TRBJ2-1; D is possibly TRBD2 (5 bases). The CDR3 totals 14 residues. Germline-derived CDR1 and CDR2 are MDHEN and SYDVKM. V was pared by 3 bases and J by 5 bases, with 11 bases between. The CDR3 protein is CASSFASGHNEQFF. CDR3 bases: TGTGCCAGCAGTTTCGCGAGCGGACACAATGAGCAGTTCTTC.

The chain links TRBV18 to TRBJ2-7; D is uncertain. The CDR3 has 14 residues. V lost 0 bases, J lost 4 bases, and 10 bases lay in between. Germline V lookup: CDR1 KGHSH, CDR2 LQKENI. CDR3 region: CASSPPGWQYEQYF. The DNA for the CDR3 is TGTGCCAGCTCACCACCGGGGTGGCAGTACGAGCAGTACTTC. The full variable domain, completed using reference TRBV18 and TRBJ2-7, is NAGVMQNPRHLVRRRGQEARLRCSPMKGHSHVYWYRQLPEEGLKFMVYLQKENIIDESGMPKERFSAEFPKEGPSILRIQQVVRGDSAAYFCASSPPGWQYEQYFGPGTRLTVT.

This rearrangement joins TRBV10-3 to TRBJ2-1; 8 bases fit TRBD2. V shed 10 bases and J 6 bases; nucleotides not matched to a gene: 8. CDR3 size: 13 residues. In germline, CDR1 is ENHRY, CDR2 SYGVKD. In DNA, the CDR3 is TGTGCCACCGCGGGCGGGGGGCCCAATGAGCAGTTCTTC. Its protein is CATAGGGPNEQFF.

The chain combines TRBV2 with TRBJ2-1; 10 bases match TRBD2. The CDR3 runs 13 residues. The trim removed 6 bases at V and 6 bases at J, leaving 2 bases unmatched. The germline CDR1 and CDR2 sequences are SNHLY and FYNNEI. CDR3 amino acids: CASRSGRANEQFF. The CDR3 nucleotides are TGTGCCAGCAGAAGCGGGAGGGCCAATGAGCAGTTCTTC.

This clone turned up a few times. The rearrangement joins TRBV5-8 to TRBJ1-2; 7 nucleotides align to TRBD1. Germline CDR1 and CDR2: SGHTS and YDEGEE. The V segment lost 4 bases and the J segment 3 bases; nucleotides outside the gene matches: 6. This CDR3 is built from 14 residues. The CDR3 here is CASSKGQWDYGYTF. CDR3 in DNA: TGTGCCAGCAGCAAGGGACAGTGGGACTATGGCTACACCTTC.

This chain joins TRBV5-6 and TRBJ2-1; D may be TRBD2 (5 bases). The CDR3 is 16 amino acids. Germline V gives CDR1 SGHDT, CDR2 YYEEEE. V lost 4 bases to trimming and J lost 3 bases, with 17 bases between them. The CDR3 protein is CASSPEARVHYNEQFF. Here the CDR3 DNA reads TGTGCCAGCAGCCCAGAGGCGCGGGTACACTACAATGAGCAGTTCTTC. The full variable domain, rest sourced from reference TRBV5-6 and TRBJ2-1, is DAGVTQSPTHLIKTRGQQVTLRCSPKSGHDTVSWYQQALGQGPQFIFQYYEEEERQRGNFPDRFSGHQFPNYSSELNVNALLLGDSALYLCASSPEARVHYNEQFFGPGTRLTVL.

The V call is TRBV14, the J call TRBJ2-7; D is unresolved. CDR3 size: 16 residues. The V end lost 0 bases, the J end lost 0 bases, and 12 bases lay between the germline ends. Per the germline V gene, CDR1 is SGHDN and CDR2 is FVKESK. The CDR3 region is CASSQDNFWASYEQYF. The CDR3 coding sequence is TGTGCCAGCAGCCAAGATAATTTCTGGGCCTCCTACGAGCAGTACTTC. Based on the CDR3 plus reference TRBV14 and TRBJ2-7, the full variable domain is EAGVTQFPSHSVIEKGQTVTLRCDPISGHDNLYWYRRVMGKEIKFLLHFVKESKQDESGMPNNRFLAERTGGTYSTLKVQPAELEDSGVYFCASSQDNFWASYEQYFGPGTRLTVT.

The V call is TRBV5-6, the J call TRBJ1-3; the D gene is possibly TRBD1 (5 bases). The CDR3 totals 17 residues. Per germline, CDR1 SGHDT and CDR2 YYEEEE. The V gene lost 0 bases and the J gene lost 3 bases, with 16 bases spanning the gap. The chain's CDR3 is CASSLDGGRSFGNTIYF. CDR3 coding DNA: TGTGCCAGCAGCTTGGACGGGGGACGGTCGTTTGGAAACACCATATATTTT.

This clone appeared many times. V gene TRBV27 combines with J gene TRBJ1-2; a possible D gene is TRBD1 (5 bases). With 7 bases removed from V and 5 bases from J, the gap between germline ends came to 17 bases. Germline-derived CDR1 and CDR2 are MNHEY and SMNVEV (reference sequence). This CDR3 has 14 residues. The CDR3 here is CASKAGAGSYGYTF. The CDR3 region has the DNA TGTGCCAGCAAGGCCGGGGCAGGTAGTTATGGCTACACCTTC.

J is TRBJ1-5 and V is TRBV2; 7 bases are shared with TRBD1. V shed 8 bases, J shed 7 bases, and the junction held 11 bases outside the gene matches. Germline lookup yields CDR1 SNHLY and CDR2 FYNNEI. The CDR3 extends over 14 amino acids. CDR3 sequence: CASSERQGGQPQHF. DNA for the CDR3: TGTGCCAGCTCCGAAAGACAGGGAGGGCAGCCCCAGCATTTT.

This chain links TRBV7-2 with TRBJ2-7; tentative D call: TRBD2 (5 bases). Per germline, CDR1 SGHTA and CDR2 FQGNSA. There are 14 residues in the CDR3. V lost 1 base to trimming and J lost 6 bases, with 13 bases between them. CDR3 bases: TGTGCCAGCAGCTTAGGGACCGGGATGGGCGAGCAGTACTTC. Translated: CASSLGTGMGEQYF. The entire variable domain, with the rest obtained from reference TRBV7-2 and TRBJ2-7, is as follows: GAGVSQSPSNKVTEKGKDVELRCDPISGHTALYWYRQSLGQGLEFLIYFQGNSAPDKSGLPSDRFSAERTGGSVSTLTIQRTQQEDSAVYLCASSLGTGMGEQYFGPGTRLTVT.

The V call is TRBV21-1, the J call TRBJ2-1; the D call TRBD1 from the table was never checked on the DNA. TRBV21-1 is a recognized pseudogene. The CDR3 extends over 16 amino acids. The CDR3 bases are TGTGCCAGCAGCAAAACAAGGGACAGTTCCTACAATGAGCAGTTCTTC. It yields the protein CASSKTRDSSYNEQFF.